This passage covers 4 T cell receptor beta chains from one sample sequenced in a study of T-cell memory formation after mild COVID-19. Each CDR3 protein gets one entry after TCRdb re-called the 5' RACE reads with MiXCR. Of 400,000 or so distinct CDR3 sequences in the sample, around 21% were seen once. Sequences were obtained from PBMCs or a T cell subset sorted from them (not recorded which). These receptors came from an adult woman who had mild COVID-19 (a few samples of this study predate the infection). Cell type and time point are not known.

The chain combines TRBV5-6 with TRBJ2-3; 13 bases line up with TRBD2. This CDR3 is built from 16 residues. Unmatched junction bases numbered 6, after V lost 2 bases and J lost 6 bases. From germline, CDR1 is SGHDT and CDR2 YYEEEE. The CDR3: CASSLWTSGSPDTQYF. The CDR3 nucleotides read TGTGCCAGCAGCTTATGGACTAGCGGGAGTCCGGATACGCAGTATTTT.

This sequence joins TRBV21-1 and TRBJ1-1; the D segment call TRBD1 is taken from the table without a DNA check. TRBV21-1 constitutes a pseudogene. The CDR3 consists of 14 residues. CDR3 nucleotides: TGTGCCAGCAGCCCTCCTGTGGGGGGCACTGAAGCTTTCTTT. Protein product: CASSPPVGGTEAFF.

This sequence joins TRBV19 and TRBJ2-2, with 7 bases fitting TRBD1. V shed 5 bases and J 4 bases; nucleotides not matched to a gene: 4. Germline V lookup: CDR1 LNHDA, CDR2 SQIVND (reference sequence). The CDR3 is 14 amino acids. The CDR3 spells CASSPPGGTGELFF. The CDR3 nucleotides are TGTGCCAGTAGTCCCCCAGGGGGCACCGGGGAGCTGTTTTTT.

The sample holds a few counts of this clonotype. The rearrangement links TRBV9 to TRBJ1-1, with no clear D. This CDR3 has 13 residues. With 4 bases removed from V and 1 base from J, the gap between germline ends came to 8 bases. CDR1 SGDLS and CDR2 YYNGEE come from the germline V gene. CDR3 nucleotides: TGTGCCAGCAGCCCACGACAGAACACTGAAGCTTTCTTT. This codes for CASSPRQNTEAFF.